The clone carrying this T cell receptor beta chain was counted ten times or more. Its cognate antigen is unknown. The CDR3 totals 14 residues. The germline CDR1 and CDR2 sequences are DFQATT and SNEGSKA (reference sequence). V lost 3 bases and J 3 bases, leaving 14 bases between the germline ends. Reasons for excluding patients were uncontrolled infection, other autoimmune disease, pregnancy or lactation. The data stem from a study of T cells in Graves' hyperthyroidism and ophthalmopathy. Regarding the study as a whole: Stable hyperthyroidism was told apart from ophthalmopathy by a model built on 13 V-J features. The majority of expanded thyroid clonotypes above 0.001 also appeared in blood.

Regions amplified from RNA transcripts were the TCR beta CDR3 regions. HTBI primers drove first-round RT-PCR of the TCR CDR3. TCRdb re-called the multiplex PCR reads with MiXCR, one entry per CDR3 protein. Among about 540,000 distinct CDR3 sequences listed, 46% were seen once. The sequenced sample consisted of peripheral blood or thyroid tissue (not recorded which). The receptor comes from a woman aged 18 to 35 with Graves' hyperthyroidism. This rearrangement joins TRBV20-1 to TRBJ1-2, with D maybe TRBD1 (6 bases). CDR3 nucleotide sequence: TGCAGTGCTAGCTCCCCGGGGGCGGACTATGGCTACACCTTC. Translation: CSASSPGADYGYTF.